Listed below are T cell receptor beta chains from one sample, sequenced in a study of PD-L1 blockade in urothelial cancer. Profiling relied on immunoSEQ multiplex PCR, and the TCRdb table lists in-frame clones only, not all of them. The sample contains 100,000 to 150,000 clones, roughly 86% of which appear only once. Sequenced material: PBMCs, taken around atezolizumab (anti-PD-L1) treatment. The receptors stem from a man aged 45-65 years with urothelial cancer. The CDR3 runs from the conserved cysteine through the conserved F or W. D genes are given only for firm matches. Clone size is stated in some rows and not others, as once, few, many or a class when expanded.

>-|TRBJ2-5|TRBV10-2|-
TGCGCCAGCAAAGGGGGAAGGAGTGTCGAGACCCAGTACTTC
CASKGGRSVETQYF
>many|TRBJ2-1|TRBV20-1|-
TGCAGTGGGGCCTTACGGGGTGAGCAGTTCTTC
CSGALRGEQFF
>-|TRBJ1-5|TRBV6-1|TRBD1
TGTGCCGGACGTAGGACAGGGGACAATCAGCCCCAGCATTTT
CAGRRTGDNQPQHF
>-|TRBJ2-3|TRBV18|-
TGTGCCAGCTCACCCGTTTTGAGAGATACGCAGTATTTT
CASSPVLRDTQYF
>-|TRBJ2-1|TRBV29-1|-
TGCAGCGCCGAGATAGGGGGAAATGAGCAGTTCTTC
CSAEIGGNEQFF
>-|TRBJ1-1|TRBV5-1|-
TGCGCCAGCAGCTTGGTTGGAGGTCGGACTGAAGCTTTCTTT
CASSLVGGRTEAFF
>-|TRBJ2-5|TRBV7-9|TRBD2
TGTGCCAGCGAAACGGCGGGCGACAGGTCGGGGGGGGAGACCCAGTACTTC
CASETAGDRSGGETQYF
>-|TRBJ1-5|TRBV6-5|TRBD1
TGTGCCAGCAGTTGGTCCCGGACAGGGAATCAGCCCCAGCATTTT
CASSWSRTGNQPQHF
>-|TRBJ1-1|TRBV28|-
TGTGCCAGCAGTTCCTCGGGGATTATGAACACTGAAGCTTTCTTT
CASSSSGIMNTEAFF
>-|TRBJ2-3|TRBV27|TRBD2
TGTGCCAGCAGTTTATCTAGCGGGAGGGCTGCTGTCCAGTATTTT
CASSLSSGRAAVQYF
>-|TRBJ2-4|TRBV6-6|-
TGTGCCAGCAGTTACGAGCCTGGAGACATTCAGTACTTC
CASSYEPGDIQYF
>-|TRBJ2-7|TRBV28|TRBD1
TGTGCCAGCAGTTCGGGACAGAACTACGAGCAGTACTTC
CASSSGQNYEQYF
>-|TRBJ1-4|TRBV5-6|-
TGTGCCAGCAGCTTGGTTCAGGGGTCCCACCCAAATGAAAAACTGTTTTTT
CASSLVQGSHPNEKLFF
>-|TRBJ2-1|TRBV2|TRBD2
TGTGCCAGCAGGGGGGGGGTGAGTAGGGTAAATGAGCAGTTCTTC
CASRGGVSRVNEQFF
>-|TRBJ2-7|TRBV28|TRBD2
TGTGCCAGCATAACCAGCGGGAGCAAGGACGAGCAGTACTTC
CASITSGSKDEQYF
>-|TRBJ2-1|TRBV5-5|-
TGTGCCAGCAGCCCTAGGCCCTCAAACAATGAGCAGTTCTTC
CASSPRPSNNEQFF
>-|TRBJ1-5|TRBV19|-
TGTGCCAGTAGGAACCAGGGTGGCAATCAGCCCCAGCATTTT
CASRNQGGNQPQHF
>few|TRBJ2-3|TRBV30|-
TGTGCCTGGAAGGGCACGGGGGTAATGGATACGCAGTATTTT
CAWKGTGVMDTQYF
>-|TRBJ2-3|TRBV28|TRBD2
TGTGCCAGCAGTTTCACTAGCGGTAGCACAGATACGCAGTATTTT
CASSFTSGSTDTQYF
>few|TRBJ2-7|TRBV21-1|-
TGTGCCAGCAGCAAATTGAGCTCCTACGAGCAGTACTTC
CASSKLSSYEQYF
>-|TRBJ2-7|TRBV5-1|TRBD2
TGCGCCAGCGGGGCGGGAGGCTCCTACGAGCAGTACTTC
CASGAGGSYEQYF
>-|TRBJ2-7|TRBV7-2|TRBD2
TGTGCCAGCAGCCCGGGACTAGCGGGAGGGCCTCAGTACTTC
CASSPGLAGGPQYF
>-|TRBJ1-1|TRBV18|-
TGTGCCAGCTCACCACAAGGCAGAGGGAACACTGAAGCTTTCTTT
CASSPQGRGNTEAFF
>-|TRBJ1-1|TRBV5-1|-
TGCGCCAGCAGCTTGGGACAGCCCCCCACTGAAGCTTTCTTT
CASSLGQPPTEAFF
>-|TRBJ2-4|TRBV7-9|TRBD1
TGTGCCAGCAGCTTGGGACAGCTGGCCAAAAACATTCAGTACTTC
CASSLGQLAKNIQYF
>-|TRBJ2-1|TRBV28|TRBD2
TGTGCCAGCAGTTTAATCAAAATCCTGGGACTAGCGGGAGGAGGTGAGCAGTTCTTC
CASSLIKILGLAGGGEQFF
>-|TRBJ2-7|TRBV5-4|TRBD2
TGTGCCAGCAGCTCGCCGACACTAGCGGGCTACGAGCAGTACTTC
CASSSPTLAGYEQYF
>-|TRBJ2-2|TRBV9|TRBD2
TGTGCCAGCAGCGATTTCGGACTAGCGGGAACCGGGGAGCTGTTTTTT
CASSDFGLAGTGELFF
>-|TRBJ2-1|TRBV6-5|-
TGTGCCAGCAGTTACCGGGGCAATGAGCAGTTCTTC
CASSYRGNEQFF